This TCR beta chain emerged from a study of cytomegalovirus exposure and HLA in healthy donors. Study outcomes and limitations: According to an earlier analysis, most TCR beta V segments yielded productive rearrangements about 87% or about 30% of the time. An analysis was carried out later, and it reportedly showed fewer N-insertions in an Asian-associated ancestry cluster than the approximately 710-donor mean.

This CDR3 comprises 12 residues. CDR1 is MDHEN and CDR2 is SYDVKM in the germline V gene. Trimming left V 8 bases short and J 7 bases short, with 14 bases between. Primers for the PCR totalled 60 Vbeta and 13 Jbeta. The protocol was immunoSEQ multiplex PCR, while the TCRdb copy is restricted to in-frame clones and leaves out a portion. The data show about 160,000 clones, with over 60% seen just once and around 2.8% held by the top ten. As to this clone: Antigen specificity is unknown.

Donors had nominal health at sampling but likely had unrecorded immune exposures. Sequences were obtained from PBMCs. This TCR derives from a woman in her thirties in good health and CMV-seronegative. V and J are TRBV28 and TRBJ1-1; D is possibly TRBD1 (6 bases). The CDR3: CASRDTPYEAFF. CDR3 DNA: TGTGCCAGCCGGGACACCCCCTATGAAGCTTTCTTT.